One sample yielded the 18 T cell receptor beta chains listed below, sequenced in a study of technical replicates of blood from a handful of donors. The method was immunoSEQ multiplex PCR; TCRdb's version includes in-frame clones alone and lacks a portion of them. Seen here are 100,000 or so clones, 96% observed once, and the top ten hold roughly 0.21%. The sequencing input was T cells isolated from PBMCs. The receptors shown here come from a human donor in good health.

Remarks on this clone: The junction shows a germline mismatch at one end, possibly a read error. V gene TRBV7-9 combines with J gene TRBJ2-7; 13 positions match TRBD2. The CDR3 runs 12 residues. Germline CDR1 reads SEHNR; CDR2 reads FQNEAQ (reference sequence). The CDR3: CASSFGLAGELF. The CDR3 bases are TGTGCCAGCAGCTTTGGACTAGCGGGGGAGTTGTTC.

The chain recombines TRBV6-5 with TRBJ2-1; D call uncertain. V was pared by 2 bases and J by 9 bases, with 11 bases between. Germline CDR1 reads MNHEY; CDR2 reads SVGAGI. This CDR3 is built from 13 residues. The CDR3 coding sequence is TGTGCCAGCAGTTACAGACTCCAACTTGAGCAGTTCTTC. Translating it yields CASSYRLQLEQFF.

The CDR3 here is CASSSGTSRETQYF. CDR3 DNA: TGTGCCAGCAGCTCCGGGACTAGCAGGGAGACCCAGTACTTC. This chain connects TRBV7-9 to TRBJ2-5; TRBD2 matches at 9 bases. The CDR3 is 14 amino acids. Germline-derived CDR1 and CDR2 are SEHNR and FQNEAQ (reference sequence). The junction had 5 bases not matched to a gene; V was cut back by 4 bases and J by 5 bases.

V and J are TRBV13 and TRBJ1-2, with a tentative D call TRBD1 (6 bases). Trimming took off 4 bases at V and 7 bases at J, with 13 bases between the two ends. This CDR3 has 13 residues. CDR1 and CDR2 from the germline V gene are PRHDT and FYEKMQ (reference sequence). The CDR3 bases are TGTGCCAGCAGCTCCGCGGGGGCGATTGGCTACACCTTC. Translating it yields CASSSAGAIGYTF.

This rearrangement joins TRBV5-4 to TRBJ1-2, with 10 bases identical to TRBD1. This CDR3 has 18 residues. After removal of 2 bases from V and 7 bases from J, the junction contained 17 bases not matched to a gene. Per germline, CDR1 SGHNT and CDR2 YYREEE (reference sequence). The CDR3 is CASSLSADRTGGFSGYTF. As DNA, the CDR3 is TGTGCCAGCAGCTTATCAGCCGATCGGACAGGGGGTTTTAGTGGCTACACCTTC.

CDR3: CASSSRPGTGRNEQYF. The DNA of the CDR3 is TGTGCCAGCAGCTCTCGTCCCGGGACAGGGCGAAACGAGCAGTACTTC. The chain couples TRBV11-3 to TRBJ2-7; TRBD1 agrees at 9 bases. Germline V gene lookup returns CDR1 SGHNT and CDR2 YENEEA. The CDR3 totals 16 residues. After removal of 4 bases from V and 5 bases from J, the junction contained 12 bases not matched to a gene.

The CDR3 DNA sequence: TGCGCCAGCAGCGTGGGGTCGGGTGACACTGAAGCTTTCTTT. Protein product: CASSVGSGDTEAFF. J is TRBJ1-1 and V is TRBV5-1; D is uncertain. CDR1 and CDR2 from the germline V gene are SGHRS and YFSETQ. CDR3 size: 14 residues. Trimming left V 4 bases short and J 3 bases short, with 13 bases between.

The J gene is TRBJ2-7, the V gene TRBV7-2, with 7 nucleotides matching TRBD1. Per the germline V gene, CDR1 is SGHTA and CDR2 is FQGNSA. J was trimmed by 2 bases and V by 5 bases; bases with no gene match: 3. The CDR3 contains 13 residues. The chain's CDR3 is CASSRDSPYEQYF. In nucleotides, the CDR3 is TGTGCCAGCAGCCGGGACAGCCCCTACGAGCAGTACTTC.

The chain links TRBV9 to TRBJ1-2, with TRBD1 matching 9 bases. The germline gives CDR1 SGDLS, CDR2 YYNGEE. Trimming at V came to 4 bases and at J to 4 bases, leaving 8 bases not matched to a gene. This CDR3 region has 15 residues. CDR3 bases: TGTGCCAGCAGCCTTGGGGACAGGGAGATCTATGGCTACACCTTC. It is translated as CASSLGDREIYGYTF.

This clone came up once. The V gene is TRBV12-5, the J gene TRBJ2-7, with 9 bases aligning to TRBD1. Germline lookup yields CDR1 LGHNT and CDR2 FRNRAP. This CDR3 is 13 amino acids long. V lost 2 bases, J lost 6 bases, and 2 bases stayed unmatched. The CDR3 nucleotides read TGTGCTAGTGGTTTGTGGGACAGGGCCGAGCAGTACTTC. Translating it yields CASGLWDRAEQYF. The full variable domain, rest sourced from reference TRBV12-5 and TRBJ2-7, is DARVTQTPRHKVTEMGQEVTMRCQPILGHNTVFWYRQTMMQGLELLAYFRNRAPLDDSGMPKDRFSAEMPDATLATLKIQPSEPRDSAVYFCASGLWDRAEQYFGPGTRLTVT.

The chain is built from TRBV6-1 and TRBJ2-3; 11 bases fit TRBD2. V lost 2 bases, J lost 2 bases, and 9 bases stayed unmatched. In germline, CDR1 is MNHNS, CDR2 SASEGT. The CDR3 runs to 18 residues. CDR3 DNA: TGTGCCAGCAGTGAAAAGGAGACTAGCGGGGACTTCACAGATACGCAGTATTTT. As protein: CASSEKETSGDFTDTQYF.

This clone was observed once. V gene TRBV6-6 combines with J gene TRBJ1-5; maybe TRBD1 (6 bases). This CDR3 contains 14 residues. V was clipped by 4 bases and J by 10 bases, with 17 bases between them. Germline CDR1 is MNHNY and CDR2 is SVGAGI (reference sequence). In DNA form, the CDR3 reads TGTGCCAGCAGTTTTCCCGACAGGACAGCCCCCCAGCATTTT. It codes for CASSFPDRTAPQHF.

The V and J genes are TRBV6-5 and TRBJ1-5, with 7 bases fitting TRBD1. CDR1 is MNHEY, CDR2 SVGAGI, per germline. There are 15 residues in the CDR3. Losses at the gene ends were 6 bases for V and 3 bases for J; bases not matched to a gene: 8. The CDR3 DNA reads TGTGCCAGCAGGATGACAGGGATGGTCAATCAGCCCCAGCATTTT. It codes for CASRMTGMVNQPQHF.

The gene calls are TRBV5-5 and TRBJ2-1; 9 bases are shared with TRBD1. V shed 4 bases and J 6 bases; nucleotides not matched to a gene: 11. This CDR3 is built from 16 residues. Germline V gene sequence: CDR1 SGHKS, CDR2 YYEKEE (reference sequence). The CDR3 sequence: CASSISRDRESNEQFF. In DNA, the CDR3 is TGTGCCAGCAGCATTTCCCGGGACAGGGAAAGCAATGAGCAGTTCTTC.

The chain joins TRBV9 to TRBJ1-6, with a possible D match to TRBD1 (5 bases). V lost 0 bases and J 10 bases, leaving 8 bases between the germline ends. The CDR3 runs 13 residues. The germline CDR1 and CDR2 sequences are SGDLS and YYNGEE. CDR3 region: CASSVERGSPLHF. CDR3 nucleotides: TGTGCCAGCAGCGTAGAAAGGGGATCACCCCTCCACTTT.

The genes are TRBV7-8 and TRBJ2-7; 7 bases match TRBD1. Germline-derived CDR1 and CDR2 are SGHVS and FQNEAQ. V shed 2 bases and J 1 base; nucleotides not matched to a gene: 5. The CDR3 is made up of 15 amino acids. CDR3 DNA: TGTGCCAGCAGCTTAAAGGGACAGTATTCCTACGAGCAGTACTTC. It encodes CASSLKGQYSYEQYF. The whole variable domain, remainder taken from reference TRBV7-8 and TRBJ2-7, is GAGVSQSPRYKVAKRGQDVALRCDPISGHVSLFWYQQALGQGPEFLTYFQNEAQLDKSGLPSDRFFAERPEGSVSTLKIQRTQQEDSAVYLCASSLKGQYSYEQYFGPGTRLTVT.

V and J are TRBV6-1 and TRBJ2-1; D perhaps matches TRBD2 (7 bases). Per the germline V gene, CDR1 is MNHNS and CDR2 is SASEGT. There are 15 residues in the CDR3. Trimming left V 5 bases short and J 7 bases short, with 18 bases between. The CDR3 spells CASSLGGGLINEQFF. In DNA form, the CDR3 reads TGTGCCAGCAGTTTGGGCGGGGGCCTTATAAATGAGCAGTTCTTC.

The V gene is TRBV9, the J gene TRBJ1-5, with 8 positions matching TRBD1. This CDR3 has 16 amino acids. Looked up from germline, CDR1 is SGDLS and CDR2 is YYNGEE. J lost 0 bases, V lost 4 bases, and 6 bases had no gene match. In nucleotides, the CDR3 is TGTGCCAGCAGCCAAGGACAGGGCCTTAGCAATCAGCCCCAGCATTTT. This gives the protein CASSQGQGLSNQPQHF.